These 9 T cell receptor beta chains came from one sample sequenced in a study of blood T cell repertoires in COVID-19. The method was immunoSEQ multiplex PCR; TCRdb's version includes in-frame clones alone and lacks a portion of them. Seen here are roughly 220,000 clones, around 80% observed once, and the top ten hold 5% to 6.5%. The specimen was peripheral blood. These TCRs come from a woman aged 55 to 70 who had recovered from COVID-19.

The J gene is TRBJ2-3, the V gene TRBV6-6, with D uncertain. Germline values: CDR1 MNHNY, CDR2 SVGAGI (reference sequence). V shed 3 bases and J shed 4 bases, with 11 bases lying between them. CDR3 size: 14 residues. CDR3 amino acids: CASSYSLPPDTQYF. The DNA of the CDR3 is TGTGCCAGCAGTTATTCTCTCCCCCCAGATACGCAGTATTTT.

V is TRBV10-3 and J is TRBJ1-2; 8 bases map to TRBD1. The V segment lost 3 bases and the J segment 8 bases; nucleotides outside the gene matches: 2. Germline lookup yields CDR1 ENHRY and CDR2 SYGVKD. This CDR3 is built from 12 residues. This chain's CDR3 is CAISDWTGGYTF. The CDR3, as DNA: TGTGCCATCAGTGATTGGACAGGGGGCTACACCTTC.

The gene calls are TRBV15 and TRBJ1-3; D is uncertain. CDR1 is LNHNV and CDR2 is YYDKDF in the germline V gene (reference sequence). V was cut by 4 bases and J by 2 bases, with 12 bases left in between. The CDR3 runs 15 residues. CDR3 bases: TGTGCCACCAGCAAGGGCTCGGGGACTGGAAACACCATATATTTT. Protein: CATSKGSGTGNTIYF. The full variable domain, with the rest looked up from reference TRBV15 and TRBJ1-3, is DAMVIQNPRYQVTQFGKPVTLSCSQTLNHNVMYWYQQKSSQAPKLLFHYYDKDFNNEADTPDNFQSRRPNTSFCFLDIRSPGLGDTAMYLCATSKGSGTGNTIYFGEGSWLTVV.

The V and J genes are TRBV10-3 and TRBJ1-1, with a weak D call TRBD1 (5 bases). Germline loops: CDR1 ENHRY, CDR2 SYGVKD. The CDR3 runs 15 residues. Trimming took off 0 bases at V and 10 bases at J, with 18 bases between the two ends. CDR3 coding DNA: TGTGCCATCAGTGAGTCGGGGAGGGGCGGTTTCAGAGCTTTCTTT. This sequence encodes CAISESGRGGFRAFF.

This chain joins TRBV27 and TRBJ1-2; TRBD1 matches at 10 bases. J lost 8 bases, V lost 5 bases, and 8 bases had no gene match. Germline V gene lookup returns CDR1 MNHEY and CDR2 SMNVEV (reference sequence). The CDR3 spans 14 residues. The CDR3 region is CASSTWDRGSGYTF. In DNA form, the CDR3 reads TGTGCCAGCAGTACCTGGGACAGGGGATCGGGCTACACCTTC.

V usage is TRBV6-1 and J usage is TRBJ1-6; D unresolved. Trimming stripped 1 base from V and 5 bases from J, with 9 bases between. Germline-derived CDR1 and CDR2 are MNHNS and SASEGT. The CDR3 consists of 15 residues. The CDR3 bases are TGTGCCAGCAGTGAAGGGCCGGGAAATAATTCACCCCTCCACTTT. This translates into CASSEGPGNNSPLHF.

The rearrangement links TRBV9 to TRBJ2-3; the D gene is possibly TRBD2 (6 bases). CDR3 length: 14 residues. Germline CDR1 SGDLS, CDR2 YYNGEE. Trimming cost V 7 bases and J 1 base, with 13 bases left between them. For the CDR3, the DNA is TGTGCCAGCCGAGGAGGGTTAGGCACAGATACGCAGTATTTT. It yields the protein CASRGGLGTDTQYF.

The rearrangement joins TRBV15 to TRBJ2-3, with 9 positions matching TRBD1. The CDR3 sequence is 15 residues long. The germline gives CDR1 LNHNV, CDR2 YYDKDF (reference sequence). V was clipped by 5 bases and J by 3 bases; unmatched bases: 6. In nucleotides, the CDR3 is TGTGCCACCAGCCCCGGGACAGGGTTTACAGATACGCAGTATTTT. Amino acids: CATSPGTGFTDTQYF.

This clone was detected only once. The rearrangement links TRBV6-5 to TRBJ1-2; weak D call: TRBD1 (5 bases). There are 15 residues in the CDR3. V lost 1 base, J lost 1 base, and 10 bases lay in between. Germline V lookup: CDR1 MNHEY, CDR2 SVGAGI. CDR3 sequence (DNA): TGTGCCAGCAGTTACTTGGAGGGGAGTAACTATGGCTACACCTTC. Its translation is CASSYLEGSNYGYTF.